Listed here are 8 T cell receptor beta chains from one sample, sequenced in a study of blood T cell repertoires in COVID-19. Profiling relied on immunoSEQ multiplex PCR, and the TCRdb table lists in-frame clones only, not all of them. The table shows 37,000 or so clones, with around 87% occurring only once. The sequencing sample was made of peripheral blood. The receptor source for this set is a man in his 70s with acute or convalescent COVID-19.

The chain carries TRBV3-1 (or the pseudogene TRBV3-2) and TRBJ1-5; possibly TRBD1 for D (5 bases). The V gene's germline CDR1 is LGHDT and CDR2 YNNKEL (reference sequence). Trimming stripped 0 bases from V and 5 bases from J, with 8 bases between. The CDR3 has 14 residues. This CDR3 reads CASSQDWTHQPQHF. The CDR3 DNA follows: TGTGCCAGCAGCCAAGATTGGACACATCAGCCCCAGCATTTT.

The chain links TRBV7-2 to TRBJ2-1; D may be TRBD1 (5 bases). This CDR3 has 15 amino acids. V was clipped by 1 base and J by 0 bases, with 7 bases between them. Germline CDR1 is SGHTA and CDR2 is FQGNSA. In nucleotides, the CDR3 is TGTGCCAGCAGCTTAGACCAGGGCTCCTACAATGAGCAGTTCTTC. Amino acids: CASSLDQGSYNEQFF.

This rearrangement joins TRBV14 to TRBJ1-2; tentative D call: TRBD1 (6 bases). CDR1 and CDR2 (germline): SGHDN, FVKESK. Trimming removed 4 bases at V and 8 bases at J, with 14 bases between. This CDR3 comprises 13 residues. For the CDR3, the DNA is TGTGCCAGCAGCCCCCAGCCAGGGGAGGGCTACACCTTC. Its protein product is CASSPQPGEGYTF.

This chain links TRBV7-9 with TRBJ1-6, with 7 bases identical to TRBD1. The V and J ends lost 6 bases and 8 bases, in that order; junction bases with no gene match: 7. Germline V gene lookup returns CDR1 SEHNR and CDR2 FQNEAQ (reference sequence). The CDR3 is 14 amino acids. As DNA, the CDR3 is TGTGCCAGCAGGCGACAGGGTTTCGATTCACCCCTCCACTTT. Protein: CASRRQGFDSPLHF.

The chain joins TRBV5-1 to TRBJ2-5; 7 bases line up with TRBD1. This CDR3 has 15 amino acids. Germline-derived CDR1 and CDR2 are SGHRS and YFSETQ. The V gene end was trimmed by 4 bases and the J gene end by 5 bases; junction bases not matched to a gene: 11. CDR3 sequence (DNA): TGCGCCAGCAGCGCCAGGACAGGTTTCGGGGAGACCCAGTACTTC. Translation: CASSARTGFGETQYF.

V usage is TRBV15 and J usage is TRBJ1-5, with a tentative D call TRBD1 (6 bases). Per the germline V gene, CDR1 is LNHNV and CDR2 is YYDKDF (reference sequence). This CDR3 comprises 13 residues. The V end lost 5 bases, the J end lost 15 bases, and 20 bases lay between the germline ends. This CDR3 reads CATSGMGTRPMHF. CDR3 bases: TGTGCCACCAGCGGGATGGGGACACGGCCTATGCATTTT.

This chain joins TRBV6-5 and TRBJ1-6, with 7 bases fitting TRBD1. The CDR3 runs to 16 residues. V gave up 2 bases and J gave up 3 bases; unmatched junction bases: 4. Germline V gene data show CDR1 as MNHEY and CDR2 as SVGAGI. The CDR3 loop is CASSYTSGGYNSPLHF. CDR3 coding DNA: TGTGCCAGCAGTTACACTTCAGGGGGCTATAATTCACCCCTCCACTTT.

CDR3 coding DNA: TGTGCCACCTCCCCCAGGGTAGGAAACACTGAAGCTTTCTTT. Translation gives CATSPRVGNTEAFF. The rearrangement links TRBV15 to TRBJ1-1; D possibly corresponds to TRBD1 (5 bases). Germline-derived CDR1 and CDR2 are LNHNV and YYDKDF (reference sequence). Trimming took 8 bases from V and 2 from J, leaving 15 bases between them. The CDR3 has 14 amino acids. The whole variable domain, filled in from reference TRBV15 and TRBJ1-1, reads DAMVIQNPRYQVTQFGKPVTLSCSQTLNHNVMYWYQQKSSQAPKLLFHYYDKDFNNEADTPDNFQSRRPNTSFCFLDIRSPGLGDTAMYLCATSPRVGNTEAFFGQGTRLTVV.